Listed below are T cell receptor beta chains from one sample, sequenced in a study of blood T cell repertoires in COVID-19. Sequencing was performed with immunoSEQ multiplex PCR; in TCRdb, only in-frame clones are kept and a portion is missing. The sample consists of a few hundred thousand clones, 87% of them appearing once. The sequencing sample was made of peripheral blood. The receptors were sampled from a woman in her 30s with COVID-19, enrolled during active disease. The CDR3 runs from the conserved cysteine through the conserved F or W. The order of the fields is clone size, V gene, J gene, D gene, CDR3 length, CDR3 DNA, CDR3 protein. The D gene is left open where the match is weak. For some rows the clone size is stated as once, few or many, or as a class when expanded; others skip it.

>.|TRBV15|TRBJ1-1|TRBD1|15
TGTGCCACCAGCCCCGAGACAGGGACATTTAAAGAAGCTTTCTTT
CATSPETGTFKEAFF
>.|TRBV15|TRBJ2-1|TRBD2|15
TGTGCCACCAGCAAAACTAGCGGGAGCTACAATGAGCAGTTCTTC
CATSKTSGSYNEQFF
>.|TRBV5-4|TRBJ1-2|TRBD1|16
TGTGCCAGCAGCGCCCCGGGACAGGGTAGCAACTATGGCTACACCTTC
CASSAPGQGSNYGYTF
>.|TRBV5-1|TRBJ2-5|TRBD2|14
TGCGCCAGCAGCTGGGCGGGAGGGGAAGAGACCCAGTACTTC
CASSWAGGEETQYF
>.|TRBV25-1|TRBJ2-7|TRBD1|15
TGTGCCAGCAGTGCCAAGGGGGCAGCCCCCTACGAGCAGTACTTC
CASSAKGAAPYEQYF
>.|TRBV6-5|TRBJ2-7|TRBD1|15
TGTGCCAGCAGTTACGGCACAGGGGCCTCCTACGAGCAGTACTTC
CASSYGTGASYEQYF
>few|TRBV6-5|TRBJ2-7|TRBD1|14
TGTGCCAGCAAAAGAAGTAGGGACAGGGCCGAGCAGTACTTC
CASKRSRDRAEQYF
>.|TRBV5-1|TRBJ2-1|TRBD2|18
TGCGCCAGCAGTGCGGGGACTAGCGCGATAAGCTCCTACAATGAGCAGTTCTTC
CASSAGTSAISSYNEQFF
>.|TRBV30|TRBJ2-5|.|13
TGTGCCTGGAGTCCCACGGCGGGGGAGACCCAGTACTTC
CAWSPTAGETQYF
>.|TRBV2|TRBJ2-1|TRBD1|13
TGTGCCAGCACCGGGACAGGGGGCCGTGAGCAGTTCTTC
CASTGTGGREQFF
>.|TRBV5-1|TRBJ2-1|TRBD2|14
TGCGCCAGCAGCCCAGGGACTAGCGGGTCCGAGCAGTTCTTC
CASSPGTSGSEQFF
>.|TRBV28|TRBJ2-2|.|15
TGTGCCAGCACCTGGGGCTCGGCGAACACCGGGGAGCTGTTTTTT
CASTWGSANTGELFF
>.|TRBV24-1|TRBJ2-1|TRBD2|18
TGTGCCACCAGTGATCTGGGGACTAGCGGGAGGGCTCTCAATGAGCAGTTCTTC
CATSDLGTSGRALNEQFF
>.|TRBV20-1|TRBJ1-6|.|14
TGCAGTGCTAGTCTGAAGGCGGTGTATTCACCCCTCCACTTT
CSASLKAVYSPLHF
>.|TRBV19|TRBJ1-1|.|13
TGTGCCAGTAGTATAAGCAGGGCTGCTGAAGCTTTCTTT
CASSISRAAEAFF
>.|TRBV21-1|TRBJ2-2|.|17
TGTGCCAGCAGCAGGACTAGCGGGAGGGCCCCGGGCGGGGAGCTGTTTTTT
CASSRTSGRAPGGELFF
>.|TRBV3-1/TRBV3-2|TRBJ2-7|.|13
TGTGCCAGCAGCCAGACCCGTGGGGGCGAGCAGTACTTC
CASSQTRGGEQYF
>.|TRBV7-2|TRBJ2-7|TRBD2|15
TGTGCCAGCAGCTTACTGACTAGCGGGAGAACCGAGCAGTACTTC
CASSLLTSGRTEQYF
>.|TRBV6-5|TRBJ1-5|TRBD1|15
TGTGCCAGCAGCCAACGGGACAGATTTAATCAGCCCCAGCATTTT
CASSQRDRFNQPQHF
>.|TRBV4-3|TRBJ2-5|.|15
TGCGCCAGCAGCCAAGGGGGTAGCGGACAAGAGACCCAGTACTTC
CASSQGGSGQETQYF
>.|TRBV7-9|TRBJ2-5|TRBD1|15
TGTGCCAGCAGCTTAGTCGGAGGACAGGCTGGTTCCCAGTACTTC
CASSLVGGQAGSQYF
>.|TRBV3-1/TRBV3-2|TRBJ2-1|.|14
TGTGCCAGCAGCCAAGATTTAGCGGACAATGAGCAGTTCTTC
CASSQDLADNEQFF
>.|TRBV6-2/TRBV6-3|TRBJ2-3|.|13
TGTGCCAGCACCCCTACGGGGGCAGATACGCAGTATTTT
CASTPTGADTQYF
>.|TRBV19|TRBJ2-1|TRBD2|16
TGTGCCAGTAGTTTTCTTCCGGGACTAGCGCACAATGAGCAGTTCTTC
CASSFLPGLAHNEQFF
>.|TRBV5-6|TRBJ1-1|TRBD1|15
TGTGCCAGCAGCTGGGGGACAGGGGACGACACTGAAGCTTTCTTT
CASSWGTGDDTEAFF
>few|TRBV4-1|TRBJ1-5|.|13
TGCGCCAGCAGCCAGTATAGCAATCAGCCCCAGCATTTT
CASSQYSNQPQHF
>.|TRBV29-1|TRBJ2-2|TRBD1|14
TGCAGCGCCTGGGACAGGGGGGTGACCGGGGAGCTGTTTTTT
CSAWDRGVTGELFF
>.|TRBV18|TRBJ2-1|TRBD1|15
TGTGCCAGCTCACCTCCGGGACAGGGTACGAATGAGCAGTTCTTC
CASSPPGQGTNEQFF
>.|TRBV29-1|TRBJ2-5|.|13
TGCAGCGTTGTAAGGACGGGAAGGGAGACCCAGTACTTC
CSVVRTGRETQYF